Below are 31 T cell receptor beta chains sequenced from a single sample in a study of shared clonotypes between healthy human individuals. The repertoire was sequenced with immunoSEQ multiplex PCR; TCRdb's copy has only in-frame clones and lacks some. The sample holds some 2.3 million clones, 80% to 95% seen once. Sequenced input: naive CD4+ T cells from PBMCs. Subset described: CD45RA+ positively selected. The receptors were sampled from a man younger than 35 in good health. Some clones in this sample may be carry-over from other donors' samples.

Note on this clone: Other DNA sequences in this sample translate to the same CDR3. The chain has TRBV18 and TRBJ2-2, with a weak D call TRBD1 (6 bases). The CDR3 has 13 residues. V was trimmed by 3 bases and J by 5 bases, leaving 7 bases between them. CDR1 is KGHSH and CDR2 is LQKENI in the germline V gene. DNA for the CDR3: TGTGCCAGCTCACCCCAGGGGACCGGGGAGCTGTTTTTT. Its translation is CASSPQGTGELFF.

The V call is TRBV28, the J call TRBJ2-2; D is perhaps TRBD2 (5 bases). The CDR3 length is 16 residues. V shed 2 bases and J shed 1 base, with 11 bases lying between them. Germline CDR1 reads MDHEN; CDR2 reads SYDVKM. The CDR3: CASSLVDSLNTGELFF. CDR3 nucleotides: TGTGCCAGCAGTTTAGTGGACTCGCTGAACACCGGGGAGCTGTTTTTT. Full variable domain (missing parts from reference TRBV28 and TRBJ2-2): DVKVTQSSRYLVKRTGEKVFLECVQDMDHENMFWYRQDPGLGLRLIYFSYDVKMKEKGDIPEGYSVSREKKERFSLILESASTNQTSMYLCASSLVDSLNTGELFFGEGSRLTVL.

The rearrangement joins TRBV6-1 to TRBJ1-1; no clear D gene. The CDR3 spans 13 residues. Trimming took off 7 bases at V and 5 bases at J, with 14 bases between the two ends. CDR1 and CDR2 (germline): MNHNS, SASEGT. CDR3 protein: CASTITARTEAFF. As DNA, the CDR3 is TGTGCCAGCACTATCACGGCCAGGACTGAAGCTTTCTTT.

The gene calls are TRBV30 and TRBJ2-7, with 9 positions matching TRBD1. The germline CDR1 and CDR2 sequences are GTSNPN and SVGIG (reference sequence). The CDR3 is made up of 14 amino acids. Trimming cost V 0 bases and J 3 bases; bases outside gene matches: 3. The CDR3 here is CAWSVGTGNYEQYF. DNA of the CDR3: TGTGCCTGGAGTGTGGGGACAGGGAACTACGAGCAGTACTTC.

V and J are TRBV30 and TRBJ1-2; D is ambiguous. With 3 bases removed from V and 3 bases from J, the gap between germline ends came to 11 bases. CDR1 and CDR2 (germline): GTSNPN, SVGIG (reference sequence). The length of the CDR3 is 13 residues. CDR3 region: CAWSTSGHYGYTF. CDR3 DNA sequence: TGTGCCTGGAGCACATCTGGCCACTATGGCTACACCTTC.

The V gene is TRBV30, the J gene TRBJ1-1; 10 bases line up with TRBD1. CDR3 length equals 12 residues. With V trimmed by 6 bases and J by 6 bases, 4 bases remained unmatched. Germline CDR1 GTSNPN, CDR2 SVGIG (reference sequence). This CDR3 reads CACKGQGPEAFF. In nucleotides, the CDR3 is TGTGCCTGTAAGGGACAGGGGCCTGAAGCTTTCTTT.

This chain joins TRBV28 and TRBJ2-4, with D hard to call. The CDR3 is 15 amino acids. Germline CDR1 and CDR2: MDHEN and SYDVKM. V lost 6 bases, J lost 0 bases, and 12 bases lay in between. CDR3 protein: CASSLTQLAKNIQYF. The CDR3 DNA is TGTGCCAGCAGCCTCACGCAGTTAGCCAAAAACATTCAGTACTTC.

The rearrangement links TRBV2 to TRBJ2-1; possibly TRBD1 for D (6 bases). Germline CDR1 is SNHLY and CDR2 is FYNNEI. The CDR3 extends over 15 amino acids. The V and J ends lost 2 bases and 2 bases respectively, with 10 bases between them. DNA for the CDR3: TGTGCCAGCAGTGAAATCCAGGGGACCTACAATGAGCAGTTCTTC. It yields the protein CASSEIQGTYNEQFF.

This chain joins TRBV9 and TRBJ2-3, with D uncertain. V lost 0 bases and J lost 0, with 8 bases in between. Per the germline V gene, CDR1 is SGDLS and CDR2 is YYNGEE. CDR3 size: 15 residues. The CDR3 sequence: CASSVDLRSTDTQYF. DNA for the CDR3: TGTGCCAGCAGCGTAGATCTCCGGAGCACAGATACGCAGTATTTT.

A word on this clone: One junction end does not reproduce the germline sequence, and a read error may be involved. The gene calls are TRBV28 and TRBJ1-2, with D perhaps TRBD1 (5 bases). Per germline, CDR1 MDHEN and CDR2 SYDVKM. The length of the CDR3 is 14 residues. This CDR3 is CASTMGGGPYVYTF. The CDR3 DNA reads TGTGCCAGCACCATGGGGGGTGGGCCATATGTCTACACCTTC.

This clone came up once. The V and J genes are TRBV11-2 and TRBJ2-7; TRBD1 agrees at 8 bases. The J segment lost 3 bases and the V segment lost 5 bases, leaving 6 bases of the junction unmatched. This CDR3 is 14 amino acids long. Germline CDR1 reads SGHAT; CDR2 reads FQNNGV. CDR3: CASSKGGQVYEQYF. The CDR3 DNA reads as TGTGCCAGCAGCAAGGGGGGACAGGTCTACGAGCAGTACTTC.

The chain links TRBV28 to TRBJ1-2; no clear D gene. The CDR3 is made up of 13 amino acids. Trimming left V 5 bases short and J 4 bases short, with 11 bases between. In germline, CDR1 is MDHEN, CDR2 SYDVKM. CDR3 bases: TGTGCCAGCAGTGCTCAGGTTCTCTATGGCTACACCTTC. Encoded protein: CASSAQVLYGYTF.

About this clone: Other nucleotide sequences in the sample specify the same CDR3. This rearrangement joins TRBV4-1 to TRBJ2-5; 7 nucleotides match TRBD1. This CDR3 contains 14 residues. Germline CDR1 reads MGHRA; CDR2 reads YSYEKL. V gave up 1 base and J gave up 5 bases; unmatched junction bases: 4. DNA of the CDR3: TGCGCCAGCAGCCAAGGAGGGGGCGGTGAGACCCAGTACTTC. Amino acid sequence: CASSQGGGGETQYF.

The chain uses TRBV5-4 and TRBJ2-5; 9 nucleotides align to TRBD1. CDR1 and CDR2 from the germline V gene are SGHNT and YYREEE (reference sequence). This CDR3 comprises 16 residues. Unmatched junction bases numbered 7, after V lost 2 bases and J lost 2 bases. The CDR3 DNA reads as TGTGCCAGCAGCTTAAGCGGACAGGGGAGACAAGAGACCCAGTACTTC. Its translation: CASSLSGQGRQETQYF.

The gene calls are TRBV7-2 and TRBJ2-1; the match to TRBD1 covers 9 bases. Germline V CDR1 and CDR2: SGHTA, FQGNSA. The CDR3 is made up of 16 amino acids. J was trimmed by 0 bases and V by 5 bases; bases with no gene match: 5. The CDR3 protein is CASSRQGVGSYNEQFF. In DNA form, the CDR3 reads TGTGCCAGCAGCCGACAGGGGGTGGGCTCCTACAATGAGCAGTTCTTC.

V usage is TRBV28 and J usage is TRBJ1-1; 8 nucleotides agree with TRBD1. V was pared by 6 bases and J by 1 base, with 10 bases of the junction left unmatched. This CDR3 has 16 residues. Germline lookup yields CDR1 MDHEN and CDR2 SYDVKM. The CDR3 loop is CASRSDQGARNTEAFF. The CDR3 region has the DNA TGTGCCAGCAGATCCGATCAGGGGGCCCGGAACACTGAAGCTTTCTTT. Based on the CDR3 plus reference TRBV28 and TRBJ1-1, the full variable domain is DVKVTQSSRYLVKRTGEKVFLECVQDMDHENMFWYRQDPGLGLRLIYFSYDVKMKEKGDIPEGYSVSREKKERFSLILESASTNQTSMYLCASRSDQGARNTEAFFGQGTRLTVV.

V and J are TRBV18 and TRBJ2-6; 11 bases align to TRBD2. The CDR3 runs to 19 residues. Germline V lookup: CDR1 KGHSH, CDR2 LQKENI. Germline trimming cut 3 bases from V and 3 bases from J; bases unmatched to any gene: 10. The CDR3 nucleotides are TGTGCCAGCTCACCGCGTAAACTAGCGGGAGAAAATGGGGCCAACGTCCTGACTTTC. Its translation is CASSPRKLAGENGANVLTF.

The chain is built from TRBV5-1 and TRBJ2-1; D could derive from TRBD1 or TRBD2 (5 bases each). The germline V gene has CDR1 SGHRS and CDR2 YFSETQ. The length of the CDR3 is 14 residues. Trimming took 7 bases from V and 7 from J, leaving 18 bases between them. DNA for the CDR3: TGCGCCAGCCTCAGGCTTGGGGGATCGAATGAGCAGTTCTTC. Encoded protein: CASLRLGGSNEQFF.

J is TRBJ2-7 and V is TRBV9; 7 positions match TRBD1. Germline V gene lookup returns CDR1 SGDLS and CDR2 YYNGEE. CDR3 size: 16 residues. V lost 4 bases to trimming and J lost 4 bases; unmatched junction nucleotides: 14. CDR3 in DNA: TGTGCCAGCAGCCCCTCACCAGGGACAGTCCGATACGAGCAGTACTTC. Its translation: CASSPSPGTVRYEQYF.

CDR3 DNA sequence: TGTGCCAGCAGGGGGGTGGGACAAGGGAGTTACGAGCAGTACTTC. Protein product: CASRGVGQGSYEQYF. This rearrangement joins TRBV6-1 to TRBJ2-7; tentatively, D is TRBD1 (6 bases). Per the germline V gene, CDR1 is MNHNS and CDR2 is SASEGT. This CDR3 has 15 amino acids. Trimming removed 6 bases at V and 4 bases at J, with 19 bases between.

J is TRBJ2-6 and V is TRBV9; D gene ambiguous. V was pared by 0 bases and J by 0 bases, with 4 bases between. The length of the CDR3 is 15 residues. The V gene's germline CDR1 is SGDLS and CDR2 YYNGEE. The CDR3 loop is CASSVDSSGANVLTF. CDR3 DNA: TGTGCCAGCAGCGTAGATAGCTCTGGGGCCAACGTCCTGACTTTC.

V and J are TRBV13 and TRBJ2-3; D remains ambiguous. CDR1 and CDR2 from the germline V gene are PRHDT and FYEKMQ (reference sequence). The germline V and J ends were trimmed by 8 bases and 7 bases, with 16 bases remaining between them. The CDR3 extends over 13 amino acids. Here the CDR3 reads CASFYSGSNTQYF. In DNA form, the CDR3 reads TGTGCCAGCTTTTATTCCGGAAGTAATACGCAGTATTTT.

This clone was picked up one time. The chain links TRBV7-9 to TRBJ1-2; 8 bases line up with TRBD1. This CDR3 spans 13 amino acids. V trimming: 5 bases; J trimming: 3 bases; junction bases outside the gene matches: 2. Germline assignment: CDR1 SEHNR and CDR2 FQNEAQ (reference sequence). The CDR3 region has the DNA TGTGCCAGCAGCCCGACAGGGGACTATGGCTACACCTTC. Translating it yields CASSPTGDYGYTF. Full variable domain (rest looked up from reference TRBV7-9 and TRBJ1-2): DTGVSQNPRHKITKRGQNVTFRCDPISEHNRLYWYRQTLGQGPEFLTYFQNEAQLEKSRLLSDRFSAERPKGSFSTLEIQRTEQGDSAMYLCASSPTGDYGYTFGSGTRLTVV.

This rearrangement joins TRBV28 to TRBJ1-2, with 7 positions matching TRBD1. Germline V CDR1 and CDR2: MDHEN, SYDVKM. This CDR3 has 14 amino acids. Trimming at V came to 5 bases and at J to 5 bases, leaving 8 bases not matched to a gene. CDR3: CASSPRDRRYGYTF. The CDR3 bases are TGTGCCAGCAGTCCCAGGGACAGAAGATATGGCTACACCTTC.

CDR3: CASGTSSYEQYF. The CDR3, as DNA: TGTGCCAGCGGGACTAGCTCCTACGAGCAGTACTTC. V gene TRBV2 combines with J gene TRBJ2-7, with 8 bases aligning to TRBD2. This CDR3 region has 12 residues. With 8 bases clipped from V and 0 bases from J, the junction kept 0 bases outside the gene matches. Per the germline V gene, CDR1 is SNHLY and CDR2 is FYNNEI.

This chain uses TRBV30 with TRBJ1-4, with D possibly matching TRBD1 (5 bases). Germline loops: CDR1 GTSNPN, CDR2 SVGIG (reference sequence). Trimming cost V 1 base and J 8 bases, with 14 bases left between them. The CDR3 has 14 residues. Written as DNA, the CDR3 is TGTGCCTGGAGTGAACCAGGGCGCGGGGAAAAACTGTTTTTT. Translated, it gives CAWSEPGRGEKLFF.

Here the CDR3 reads CASSLEAGRNTIYF. The DNA of the CDR3 is TGCGCCAGCAGCCTCGAGGCAGGGAGAAACACCATATATTTT. The chain has TRBV4-3 and TRBJ1-3; a possible D gene is TRBD1 (5 bases). CDR1 is LGHNA and CDR2 is YSLEER in the germline V gene. V dropped 4 bases and J dropped 5 bases, with 12 bases sitting between them. CDR3 length: 14 amino acids.

The V call is TRBV18, the J call TRBJ2-7; 10 bases align to TRBD2. The CDR3 is 14 residues long. Trimming removed 4 bases from V and 6 bases from J; junction bases left unmatched: 6. Germline CDR1 is KGHSH and CDR2 is LQKENI. CDR3 sequence: CASSRGLAASEQYF. The DNA for the CDR3 is TGTGCCAGCTCACGTGGACTAGCGGCCTCCGAGCAGTACTTC.

In regard to this clone: The sample holds other DNA sequences that translate to the same CDR3. The chain uses TRBV9 and TRBJ2-5; no clear D gene. Trimming removed 0 bases at V and 1 base at J, with 13 bases between. Looked up from germline, CDR1 is SGDLS and CDR2 is YYNGEE. CDR3 length: 16 amino acids. The CDR3 nucleotides are TGTGCCAGCAGCGTAGGAGCCCGGAGATCCCAAGAGACCCAGTACTTC. As protein: CASSVGARRSQETQYF. The complete variable domain, with remaining parts taken from reference TRBV9 and TRBJ2-5, reads DSGVTQTPKHLITATGQRVTLRCSPRSGDLSVYWYQQSLDQGLQFLIQYYNGEERAKGNILERFSAQQFPDLHSELNLSSLELGDSALYFCASSVGARRSQETQYFGPGTRLLVL.

The chain joins TRBV7-8 to TRBJ2-2, with 13 bases that match TRBD2. The CDR3 runs 16 residues. V was clipped by 3 bases and J by 4 bases; unmatched bases: 2. Germline V gene data show CDR1 as SGHVS and CDR2 as FQNEAQ. Here the CDR3 DNA reads TGTGCCAGCAGCTTTAGGACTAGCGGGAGCACCGGGGAGCTGTTTTTT. Its translation: CASSFRTSGSTGELFF. The entire variable domain, with the rest obtained from reference TRBV7-8 and TRBJ2-2, is as follows: GAGVSQSPRYKVAKRGQDVALRCDPISGHVSLFWYQQALGQGPEFLTYFQNEAQLDKSGLPSDRFFAERPEGSVSTLKIQRTQQEDSAVYLCASSFRTSGSTGELFFGEGSRLTVL.

The V gene is TRBV28, the J gene TRBJ2-5; TRBD2 agrees at 7 bases. Trimming took 8 bases from V and 6 from J; bases not matched to a gene: 18. This CDR3 spans 16 amino acids. CDR1 and CDR2 (germline): MDHEN, SYDVKM. The DNA of the CDR3 is TGTGCCAGCTCCGGGTCGAGGCGGGAGTCCACCAAGACCCAGTACTTC. It specifies CASSGSRRESTKTQYF.